This T cell receptor beta chain was documented in a study of T cells in localized non-small cell lung cancer. Whole-study findings and limits: Sequencing was restricted to one tumor region; therefore, heterogeneity remains possible. Among the top 100 tumor clones, a median about 52 appeared in adjacent lung. T cell clonality was highest in uninvolved adjacent lung, above tumor. A denser population of T cells in blood accompanied longer overall survival.

Trimming removed 10 bases at V and 9 bases at J, with 21 bases between. In germline, CDR1 is MNHNY, CDR2 SVGAGI (reference sequence). The CDR3 loop spans 13 amino acids. Generated by immunoSEQ multiplex PCR, the TCRdb table keeps only in-frame clones and is missing some. The sample gives about 26,000 clones, over 70% of which show up once; approximately 10% is in the top ten. Worth noting for this clone: Its cognate antigen is unknown.

The chain links TRBV6-6 to TRBJ1-2; TRBD1 might be the D (5 bases). This material consisted of peripheral blood, taken before any cancer treatment. The source is a man aged 35 to 69 with stage III squamous cell lung carcinoma. Here the CDR3 reads CATTFTAGESYTF. The CDR3 DNA reads as TGTGCCACGACTTTCACAGCGGGGGAGAGCTACACCTTC.